Listed here are 30 T cell receptor beta chains from one sample, sequenced in a study of T cells in Graves' hyperthyroidism and ophthalmopathy. From RNA transcripts, TCR beta CDR3 regions were amplified. The primer set for the first-round RT-PCR of the TCR CDR3 was HTBI. TCRdb redid the calling of the multiplex PCR reads with MiXCR, one entry per CDR3 protein. The sample shows about 380,000 distinct CDR3 sequences, 13% of them seen only once. The sample was blood. These receptors all stem from a man younger than 40 with Graves' hyperthyroidism that later progressed to Graves' ophthalmopathy.

In regard to this clonotype: A much larger clone is a single base away; this may be a read error. This chain uses TRBV7-9 with TRBJ2-2; D not resolved. The germline V gene has CDR1 SEHNR and CDR2 FQNEAQ (reference sequence). The CDR3 is 11 residues long. The CDR3 protein is CSGPSTGELFF. The CDR3 DNA reads as TGTTCCGGGCCTTCAACCGGGGAGCTGTTTTTT.

This clonotype was observed a few times. The chain is built from TRBV5-1 and TRBJ1-2; no definite D call. V dropped 2 bases and J dropped 2 bases, with 10 bases sitting between them. Germline CDR1 and CDR2: SGHRS and YFSETQ. The CDR3 loop spans 14 amino acids. The CDR3 reads CASSLERLNYGYTF. CDR3 nucleotide sequence: TGCGCCAGCAGCTTAGAGCGGTTGAACTATGGCTACACCTTC.

This clonotype was counted a few times. This chain uses TRBV6-5 with TRBJ2-4; weak D call: TRBD2 (5 bases). V was cut by 0 bases and J by 5 bases, with 8 bases left in between. This CDR3 spans 14 amino acids. CDR1 is MNHEY, CDR2 SVGAGI, per germline. DNA for the CDR3: TGTGCCAGCAGTTACTCTGGGAGAGAAAACATTCAGTACTTC. Translation gives CASSYSGRENIQYF.

This chain connects TRBV29-1 to TRBJ2-3, with D perhaps matching TRBD2 (6 bases). Trimming left V 8 bases short and J 9 bases short, with 15 bases between. Germline values: CDR1 SQVTM, CDR2 ANQGSEA. The CDR3 covers 11 residues. CDR3: CSPRRGLTQYF. The CDR3 DNA is TGCAGCCCGAGACGGGGGTTGACGCAGTATTTT.

The table lists this clonotype with many counts. The gene calls are TRBV6-1 and TRBJ1-6, with D possibly matching TRBD1 (6 bases). Looked up from germline, CDR1 is MNHNS and CDR2 is SASEGT. CDR3 length: 14 residues. V was clipped by 7 bases and J by 3 bases, with 10 bases between them. CDR3: CASKRTVYNSPLHF. Written as DNA, the CDR3 is TGTGCCAGCAAAAGGACAGTCTATAATTCACCCCTCCACTTT.

This clonotype showed up just a few times. This chain connects TRBV29-1 to TRBJ1-4; TRBD1 agrees at 8 bases. CDR3 size: 16 residues. CDR1 is SQVTM, CDR2 ANQGSEA, per germline. V shed 6 bases, J shed 8 bases, and the junction held 17 bases outside the gene matches. The CDR3 region is CSVDPRPGQVPEKLFF. The CDR3 DNA follows: TGCAGCGTGGACCCCCGGCCGGGACAGGTCCCCGAAAAACTGTTTTTT.

This clonotype showed up many times. The rearrangement joins TRBV7-2 to TRBJ1-4; TRBD1 is a possible D gene (5 bases). Per germline, CDR1 SGHTA and CDR2 FQGNSA. The V gene lost 2 bases and the J gene lost 7 bases, with 14 bases spanning the gap. The CDR3 runs to 15 residues. The DNA for the CDR3 is TGTGCCAGCAGCTTACAGGGTTCGGCTACTGAAAAACTGTTTTTT. It specifies CASSLQGSATEKLFF. The full variable domain, its missing parts supplied by reference TRBV7-2 and TRBJ1-4, is GAGVSQSPSNKVTEKGKDVELRCDPISGHTALYWYRQSLGQGLEFLIYFQGNSAPDKSGLPSDRFSAERTGGSVSTLTIQRTQQEDSAVYLCASSLQGSATEKLFFGSGTQLSVL.

This clonotype was picked up many times. This chain links TRBV2 with TRBJ1-3; 7 bases are a match to TRBD1. After removal of 6 bases from V and 2 bases from J, the junction contained 10 bases not matched to a gene. The CDR3 sequence is 16 residues long. Germline loops: CDR1 SNHLY, CDR2 FYNNEI. The CDR3 bases are TGTGCCAGCAGAAACACAGGGGCAGAGGCTGGAAACACCATATATTTT. Encoded protein: CASRNTGAEAGNTIYF.

V usage is TRBV27 and J usage is TRBJ2-3; TRBD2 agrees at 8 bases. The CDR3 has 16 residues. The V gene end was trimmed by 1 base and the J gene end by 5 bases; junction bases not matched to a gene: 8. Germline V CDR1 and CDR2: MNHEY, SMNVEV (reference sequence). In DNA, the CDR3 is TGTGCCAGCAGTTTATTACGGGGGGGCGGGGGAGATACGCAGTATTTT. Residues: CASSLLRGGGGDTQYF.

This clonotype was counted only a few times. The gene calls are TRBV6-2 or TRBV6-3 and TRBJ2-7; unclear D gene. Trimming took off 7 bases at V and 5 bases at J, with 9 bases between the two ends. The CDR3 extends over 11 amino acids. CDR1 is MNHEY, CDR2 SVGEGT, per germline. The CDR3 protein is CASNGLDEQYF. CDR3 nucleotide sequence: TGTGCCAGCAACGGGTTGGACGAGCAGTACTTC.

In this sample, this clonotype turned up a few times. J is TRBJ2-1 and V is TRBV7-9, with 9 bases that match TRBD2. Trimming at V came to 1 base and at J to 4 bases, leaving 11 bases not matched to a gene. CDR1 and CDR2 from the germline V gene are SEHNR and FQNEAQ (reference sequence). The CDR3 runs 18 residues. This CDR3 reads CASSLGRREGLFYNEQFF. In DNA form, the CDR3 reads TGTGCCAGCAGCTTAGGTCGGCGGGAGGGCCTTTTTTACAATGAGCAGTTCTTC. Looking up the rest from reference TRBV7-9 and TRBJ2-1 gives the full variable domain: DTGVSQNPRHKITKRGQNVTFRCDPISEHNRLYWYRQTLGQGPEFLTYFQNEAQLEKSRLLSDRFSAERPKGSFSTLEIQRTEQGDSAMYLCASSLGRREGLFYNEQFFGPGTRLTVL.

This clonotype was counted ten times or more. The rearrangement uses TRBV10-3 and TRBJ2-3, with D unclear. V gave up 2 bases and J gave up 5 bases, with 17 bases separating them. The CDR3 extends over 16 amino acids. CDR1 and CDR2 (germline): ENHRY, SYGVKD. Here the CDR3 DNA reads TGTGCCATCAGTGAGCCCCCGCCCCCAATTCAAGATACGCAGTATTTT. Translating gives CAISEPPPPIQDTQYF.

This clonotype was seen many times. The chain couples TRBV27 to TRBJ2-7; a weak D match, TRBD1 (6 bases). The V end lost 5 bases, the J end lost 3 bases, and 14 bases lay between the germline ends. Germline V gene sequence: CDR1 MNHEY, CDR2 SMNVEV (reference sequence). This CDR3 has 14 amino acids. For the CDR3, the DNA is TGTGCCAGCAGTCAGCCGGGACACCGCTACGAGCAGTACTTC. Its protein product is CASSQPGHRYEQYF.

Many counts were recorded for this clonotype. The chain recombines TRBV28 with TRBJ2-2; 11 nucleotides line up with TRBD2. Per the germline V gene, CDR1 is MDHEN and CDR2 is SYDVKM. The CDR3 totals 18 residues. Unmatched junction bases numbered 9, after V lost 3 bases and J lost 3 bases. The CDR3: CASSFGVAGGPYTGELFF. Here the CDR3 DNA reads TGTGCCAGCAGTTTCGGAGTAGCGGGGGGGCCGTACACCGGGGAGCTGTTTTTT.

This clonotype was observed at least ten times. V usage is TRBV11-3 and J usage is TRBJ2-1; possibly TRBD1 for D (5 bases). Germline CDR1 reads SGHNT; CDR2 reads YENEEA. Trimming removed 2 bases at V and 8 bases at J, with 13 bases between. This CDR3 contains 14 residues. The CDR3 nucleotides are TGTGCCAGCAGCTTACTCAGGGTCATCGATGAGCAGTTCTTC. It is translated as CASSLLRVIDEQFF.

In its sample, this clonotype was seen many times. The V call is TRBV2, the J call TRBJ1-1, with D perhaps matching TRBD1 (5 bases). The V end lost 0 bases, the J end lost 4 bases, and 6 bases lay between the germline ends. Germline CDR1 SNHLY, CDR2 FYNNEI. The length of the CDR3 is 13 residues. CDR3 protein: CASSEAGGTEAFF. CDR3 nucleotide sequence: TGTGCCAGCAGTGAAGCTGGGGGCACTGAAGCTTTCTTT.

This clonotype came up many times. The V gene is TRBV11-3, the J gene TRBJ1-2, with 8 bases lining up with TRBD1. The CDR3 has 16 amino acids. V dropped 2 bases and J dropped 3; count of bases not matched to a gene: 8. The germline CDR1 and CDR2 sequences are SGHNT and YENEEA. The CDR3 loop is CASSLWTGRSDYGYTF. In DNA, the CDR3 is TGTGCCAGCAGCTTATGGACAGGGAGATCGGACTATGGCTACACCTTC.

The sample holds many counts of this clonotype. The chain carries TRBV7-9 and TRBJ2-3; 8 nucleotides match TRBD2. Trimming at V came to 8 bases and at J to 3 bases, leaving 7 bases not matched to a gene. Germline CDR1 reads SEHNR; CDR2 reads FQNEAQ (reference sequence). The CDR3 length is 14 residues. As DNA, the CDR3 is TGTGCCAGCGAGCGGGGGAGAGAAACAGATACGCAGTATTTT. This gives the protein CASERGRETDTQYF.

Ten or more counts support this clonotype. The chain carries TRBV18 and TRBJ1-5; D perhaps matches TRBD1 (6 bases). The V end was cut by 4 bases, the J end by 5 bases, with 9 bases between. There are 13 residues in the CDR3. Germline V gene sequence: CDR1 KGHSH, CDR2 LQKENI. The CDR3 here is CASSQGEDQPQHF. In DNA form, the CDR3 reads TGTGCCAGCTCACAGGGGGAGGATCAGCCCCAGCATTTT.

This clonotype appeared a few times. V and J are TRBV6-1 and TRBJ1-6; no firm D call. The ends were cut back, 1 base at V and 4 bases at J, with 11 bases in the middle. CDR3 length: 16 residues. Germline V gives CDR1 MNHNS, CDR2 SASEGT. CDR3 residues: CASSEGILIYNSPLHF. The CDR3 DNA follows: TGTGCCAGCAGTGAAGGGATCCTCATTTATAATTCACCCCTCCACTTT.

This clonotype was detected many times. The chain joins TRBV11-2 to TRBJ2-5, with 8 bases aligning to TRBD2. The germline V gene has CDR1 SGHAT and CDR2 FQNNGV. This CDR3 is 14 amino acids long. The ends lost 7 bases at V and 4 bases at J; junction bases unmatched: 8. CDR3 loop: CASTVRAGGETQYF. The CDR3 bases are TGTGCCAGCACCGTCCGTGCGGGGGGAGAGACCCAGTACTTC.

This clonotype was seen repeatedly, ten times or more. The gene calls are TRBV12-3 or TRBV12-4 and TRBJ1-6; D perhaps matches TRBD1 (6 bases). The V end was cut by 5 bases, the J end by 0 bases, with 11 bases between. The CDR3 is 16 residues long. In DNA form, the CDR3 reads TGTGCCAGCAGTAAAACAGGGAGCTCCTATAATTCACCCCTCCACTTT. Encoded protein: CASSKTGSSYNSPLHF.

This clonotype came up a few times. The V gene is TRBV9, the J gene TRBJ2-2; D gene uncertain. With 0 bases removed from V and 0 bases from J, the gap between germline ends came to 9 bases. The germline gives CDR1 SGDLS, CDR2 YYNGEE. CDR3 size: 16 residues. The CDR3 coding sequence is TGTGCCAGCAGCGTAGTGCCCACAGCGAACACCGGGGAGCTGTTTTTT. Residues: CASSVVPTANTGELFF.

In regard to this clonotype: One base away lies a much larger clone, so this may be a sequencing read error. This chain's CDR3 is CASGSRDRGQGEQYF. The CDR3 coding sequence is TGCGCCAGCGGCTCCCGGGACAGGGGGCAGGGCGAGCAGTACTTC. J is TRBJ2-7 and V is TRBV5-1, with TRBD1 matching 12 bases. V lost 7 bases and J lost 6; bases outside the gene matches: 11. This CDR3 has 15 amino acids. Per germline, CDR1 SGHRS and CDR2 YFSETQ.

This clonotype was found many times. The chain couples TRBV5-1 to TRBJ1-1; 7 bases agree with TRBD1. Trimming removed 4 bases from V and 3 bases from J; junction bases left unmatched: 9. Germline CDR1 SGHRS, CDR2 YFSETQ. CDR3 length: 15 amino acids. The CDR3 DNA reads TGCGCCAGCAGCCCAACAGGGGATATTGACACTGAAGCTTTCTTT. Translated: CASSPTGDIDTEAFF. Drawing the rest from reference TRBV5-1 and TRBJ1-1, the complete variable domain is KAGVTQTPRYLIKTRGQQVTLSCSPISGHRSVSWYQQTPGQGLQFLFEYFSETQRNKGNFPGRFSGRQFSNSRSEMNVSTLELGDSALYLCASSPTGDIDTEAFFGQGTRLTVV.

This clonotype was seen only a few times. V and J are TRBV9 and TRBJ2-1; 10 bases line up with TRBD2. The CDR3 sequence is 16 residues long. V was clipped by 4 bases and J by 6 bases; unmatched bases: 10. Germline loops: CDR1 SGDLS, CDR2 YYNGEE. The CDR3 region has the DNA TGTGCCAGCAGCAACAAAAGCGGGGGGGCCATCAATGAGCAGTTCTTC. Translated, it gives CASSNKSGGAINEQFF.

There are many counts of this clonotype. The chain couples TRBV28 to TRBJ1-2, with D hard to call. The CDR3 has 12 residues. CDR1 is MDHEN, CDR2 SYDVKM, per germline. The V and J ends lost 6 bases and 4 bases respectively, with 9 bases between them. For the CDR3, the DNA is TGTGCCAGCAGCTACCGGGGCTATGGCTACACCTTC. It specifies CASSYRGYGYTF.

The chain uses TRBV15 and TRBJ2-1; maybe TRBD1 (5 bases). The CDR3 totals 13 residues. CDR1 and CDR2 from the germline V gene are LNHNV and YYDKDF (reference sequence). The V end lost 7 bases, the J end lost 8 bases, and 15 bases lay between the germline ends. CDR3 sequence reads: CATKSTGYDEQFF. The CDR3 region has the DNA TGTGCCACCAAAAGCACAGGTTACGATGAGCAGTTCTTC. The variable domain in full, completed from reference TRBV15 and TRBJ2-1, reads DAMVIQNPRYQVTQFGKPVTLSCSQTLNHNVMYWYQQKSSQAPKLLFHYYDKDFNNEADTPDNFQSRRPNTSFCFLDIRSPGLGDTAMYLCATKSTGYDEQFFGPGTRLTVL.

This clonotype was seen at least ten times. This rearrangement joins TRBV12-3 or TRBV12-4 to TRBJ1-1, with D perhaps matching TRBD1 (6 bases). This CDR3 region has 15 residues. Deletions cut 5 bases from V and 4 bases from J, with 17 bases between. This CDR3 is CASSSRGGVVTEAFF. For the CDR3, the DNA is TGTGCCAGCAGTAGCCGAGGGGGGGTTGTCACTGAAGCTTTCTTT.

There are a few counts of this clonotype. This chain connects TRBV6-1 to TRBJ2-7, with 9 bases fitting TRBD1. The CDR3 extends over 15 amino acids. The V and J ends lost 6 bases and 7 bases, in that order; junction bases with no gene match: 13. Germline V gene data show CDR1 as MNHNS and CDR2 as SASEGT. The DNA of the CDR3 is TGTGCCAGCAGGGGTCGCCGGACAGGGGTGGAGGAGCAGTACTTC. Protein product: CASRGRRTGVEEQYF.